The sequence of this T cell receptor (beta chain) was determined in a study of blood T cell repertoires in COVID-19. Study background: Researchers got acute and convalescent COVID-19 samples from the United States, Italy and Spain. PBMCs, B-cell-depleted T cells, or T cells were the source of the cDNA or gDNA that made up the material.

Clones were sequenced by immunoSEQ multiplex PCR, and TCRdb holds only the in-frame ones, with some missing. The data contain approximately 210,000 clones, roughly 90% of them singletons. V was cut by 4 bases and J by 8 bases, with 17 bases left in between. This CDR3 is built from 15 residues. From germline, CDR1 is LGHDT and CDR2 YNNKEL (reference sequence). Recovered status applied to Cohort 3 donors who had two consecutive negative PCRs. It also applied to those with clearance or with symptom resolution. This clone was detected only once. The chain recombines TRBV3-1 (or the pseudogene TRBV3-2) with TRBJ1-4, with D possibly being TRBD1 (6 bases). The sequencing sample was made of PBMCs or T cells enriched from blood (not recorded which). The receptor was derived from a young woman who had recovered from COVID-19. The CDR3 DNA reads as TGTGCCAGCAGCCTCCACAGGGAGGGGAAGGAAAAACTGTTTTTT. Protein sequence: CASSLHREGKEKLFF.